The 7 T cell receptor beta chains below come from one sample, sequenced in a study of Ad26.COV2.S vaccination and SARS-CoV-2 variants. Repertoires were generated with immunoSEQ multiplex PCR, while TCRdb's copy carries only in-frame clones and drops some. The data contain 300,000 to 350,000 clones, around 81% of them singletons. Noted treatment: around 19 received Ad26.COV2.S at low or high dose, single or two shots; several received placebo; per-sample allocation not given. Collection of the samples took place on day 63 after the first injection of vaccine or placebo. The sample here was peripheral blood, taken in a trial of Ad26.COV2.S vaccine versus placebo. The receptors stem from a person between 18 and 65 years old who received the Ad26.COV2.S COVID-19 vaccine or a placebo.

The chain uses TRBV19 and TRBJ2-1; D is perhaps TRBD2 (6 bases). Germline loops: CDR1 LNHDA, CDR2 SQIVND (reference sequence). V lost 4 bases and J 8 bases, leaving 18 bases between the germline ends. The CDR3 totals 15 residues. CDR3: CASSRSRREPDEQFF. The CDR3 nucleotides are TGTGCCAGTAGTAGGAGTAGGAGGGAACCCGATGAGCAGTTCTTC.

The chain employs TRBV9 and TRBJ1-2; D is perhaps TRBD1 (5 bases). Per the germline V gene, CDR1 is SGDLS and CDR2 is YYNGEE. The CDR3 sequence is 12 residues long. The germline V and J ends were trimmed by 2 bases and 8 bases, with 10 bases remaining between them. CDR3 sequence (DNA): TGTGCCAGCAGCGTGGGGGGACGAGGCTACACCTTC. Translating it yields CASSVGGRGYTF.

This clone was counted once. This chain connects TRBV5-1 to TRBJ2-2; no firm D call. From germline, CDR1 is SGHRS and CDR2 YFSETQ. V was pared by 4 bases and J by 7 bases, with 11 bases between. This CDR3 spans 13 amino acids. CDR3 DNA: TGCGCCAGCAGCCATGACCATGACGGGGAGCTGTTTTTT. Its protein product is CASSHDHDGELFF. The entire variable domain, with the rest obtained from reference TRBV5-1 and TRBJ2-2, is as follows: KAGVTQTPRYLIKTRGQQVTLSCSPISGHRSVSWYQQTPGQGLQFLFEYFSETQRNKGNFPGRFSGRQFSNSRSEMNVSTLELGDSALYLCASSHDHDGELFFGEGSRLTVL.

This clone has more than one count but fewer than ten. The chain employs TRBV5-6 and TRBJ1-4; D unresolved. CDR1 SGHDT and CDR2 YYEEEE come from the germline V gene. Trimming took 2 bases from V and 5 from J, leaving 7 bases between them. This CDR3 region has 13 residues. Here the CDR3 reads CASSLGINEKLFF. The CDR3 nucleotides read TGTGCCAGCAGCTTAGGGATAAATGAAAAACTGTTTTTT.

The V gene is TRBV27, the J gene TRBJ1-2; 7 positions agree with TRBD1. Losses at the gene ends were 3 bases for V and 2 bases for J; bases not matched to a gene: 3. The V gene's germline CDR1 is MNHEY and CDR2 SMNVEV (reference sequence). The CDR3 is 14 residues long. CDR3 nucleotide sequence: TGTGCCAGCAGTTTTAGACAGGGAAACTATGGCTACACCTTC. It codes for CASSFRQGNYGYTF.

This rearrangement joins TRBV30 to TRBJ1-6, with 9 positions matching TRBD1. The CDR3 covers 14 residues. Looked up from germline, CDR1 is GTSNPN and CDR2 is SVGIG (reference sequence). V was clipped by 4 bases and J by 9 bases; unmatched bases: 7. CDR3 amino acids: CAWKLTGGGSPLHF. For the CDR3, the DNA is TGTGCCTGGAAACTCACAGGGGGCGGTTCACCCCTCCACTTT.

The chain uses TRBV7-9 and TRBJ1-4; a possible D gene is TRBD1 (5 bases). V lost 1 base to trimming and J lost 8 bases, with 17 bases between them. The V gene's germline CDR1 is SEHNR and CDR2 FQNEAQ (reference sequence). The CDR3 totals 16 residues. CDR3 sequence (DNA): TGTGCCAGCAGCTTAGGTCTGGGACTACTGCGGGAAAAACTGTTTTTT. Amino acids: CASSLGLGLLREKLFF.